This is a list of T cell receptor beta chains from one sample in a study of shared clonotypes between healthy human individuals. TCRdb's table, derived via immunoSEQ multiplex PCR, lists solely in-frame clones and lacks some. The table has about 2.1 million clones, roughly 95% seen once. The sequencing input was naive CD8+ T cells from PBMCs. These TCRs come from a man between 18 and 35 years old in good health. Some clones in this sample may be carry-over from other donors' samples. Both conserved end residues are part of each CDR3. Fields, in order: D gene, clone size, J gene, V gene, CDR3 protein, CDR3 DNA. D genes are given only for firm matches. Clone size is given for some rows only: seen once, a few or many times, or a class if the clone is expanded.

D: TRBD1; size: .; J: TRBJ1-2; V: TRBV29-1; CDR3: CSAPGQGAGGYTF; DNA: TGCAGCGCCCCGGGACAGGGGGCTGGAGGCTACACCTTC
D: TRBD1; size: .; J: TRBJ2-1; V: TRBV4-1; CDR3: CASSQTVGMTGRGTSEQFF; DNA: TGCGCCAGCAGCCAAACGGTTGGAATGACAGGGAGAGGGACAAGTGAGCAGTTCTTC
D: TRBD2; size: .; J: TRBJ2-2; V: TRBV19; CDR3: CASRPLLAGDTGELFF; DNA: TGTGCCAGTAGGCCTCTCCTAGCGGGAGACACCGGGGAGCTGTTTTTT
D: TRBD1; size: .; J: TRBJ2-3; V: TRBV2; CDR3: CASSAGQGGTDTQYF; DNA: TGTGCCAGCAGCGCCGGACAGGGCGGGACAGATACGCAGTATTTT
D: TRBD2; size: few; J: TRBJ2-7; V: TRBV4-1; CDR3: CASSLGTSGYEQYF; DNA: TGCGCCAGCAGCCTGGGGACTAGCGGATACGAGCAGTACTTC
D: .; size: .; J: TRBJ2-7; V: TRBV11-2; CDR3: CASSPYRGGEEEQYF; DNA: TGTGCCAGCAGCCCCTACAGGGGCGGGGAAGAAGAGCAGTACTTC
D: TRBD1; size: once; J: TRBJ2-7; V: TRBV6-1; CDR3: CASSDGTVSSYEQYF; DNA: TGTGCCAGCAGTGATGGGACAGTAAGCTCCTACGAGCAGTACTTC
D: TRBD2; size: .; J: TRBJ2-1; V: TRBV5-1; CDR3: CASSPGGLAGAGEQFF; DNA: TGCGCCAGCAGCCCAGGGGGACTAGCGGGAGCCGGTGAGCAGTTCTTC
D: .; size: .; J: TRBJ2-4; V: TRBV7-9; CDR3: CASSRGGQGKNIQYF; DNA: TGTGCCAGCAGCAGAGGGGGGCAAGGCAAAAACATTCAGTACTTC
D: TRBD2; size: .; J: TRBJ2-7; V: TRBV9; CDR3: CASSGSTTSDSSYEQYF; DNA: TGTGCCAGCAGCGGATCGACAACTAGCGATAGCTCCTACGAGCAGTACTTC
D: .; size: .; J: TRBJ2-3; V: TRBV28; CDR3: CASRETLTDTQYF; DNA: TGTGCCAGCCGGGAGACGCTAACAGATACGCAGTATTTT
D: .; size: .; J: TRBJ2-3; V: TRBV29-1; CDR3: CSVSQGVAGSTDTQYF; DNA: TGCAGCGTTTCACAGGGGGTAGCGGGAAGCACAGATACGCAGTATTTT
D: .; size: .; J: TRBJ2-7; V: TRBV30; CDR3: CAWSSVSLTYEQYF; DNA: TGTGCCTGGAGTTCAGTGTCACTTACCTACGAGCAGTACTTC
D: .; size: once; J: TRBJ2-6; V: TRBV27; CDR3: CASSFAITFSGANVLTF; DNA: TGTGCCAGCAGTTTTGCCATTACTTTCTCTGGGGCCAACGTCCTGACTTTC
D: TRBD1; size: .; J: TRBJ1-5; V: TRBV6-6; CDR3: CASNLGQTYQPQHF; DNA: TGTGCCAGCAACTTGGGACAGACATATCAGCCCCAGCATTTT
D: .; size: .; J: TRBJ2-7; V: TRBV29-1; CDR3: CSVHQGGYEQYF; DNA: TGCAGCGTCCATCAGGGGGGTTACGAGCAGTACTTC
D: TRBD2; size: .; J: TRBJ2-3; V: TRBV19; CDR3: CASSIRGRAGDTQYF; DNA: TGTGCCAGTAGTATCCGGGGACGAGCGGGGGATACGCAGTATTTT